This TCR beta chain was identified during a study of cytomegalovirus exposure and HLA in healthy donors. Background on the study: Among several hundred genotyped donors, 65% to 90% fell in the Caucasian-associated ancestry cluster.

The PCR used 60 Vbeta and 13 Jbeta primers. Generated by immunoSEQ multiplex PCR, the TCRdb table keeps only in-frame clones and is missing some. The table records 150,000 to 200,000 clones, roughly 80% of them present only once. As for this clone: The antigen is undetermined.

Broader study findings: In terms of immune exposure information, only CMV serostatus was available. Researchers reportedly found TCR beta sequences accurately predicted most subjects' HLA-A and HLA-B alleles. By a later analysis, the bulk of CMV-associated TCR beta chains appeared HLA-restricted.

Specimen: PBMCs. This clonotype originated in a female donor in good health and CMV-seronegative.

The CDR3 loop reads CASSLERGMTEAFF. The CDR3 bases are TGTGCCAGCAGCTTGGAAAGAGGGATGACTGAAGCTTTCTTT. The chain links TRBV5-4 to TRBJ1-1, with unresolved D. The CDR3 is 14 residues long. The germline V gene encodes CDR1 SGHNT and CDR2 YYREEE (reference sequence). V was shortened by 0 bases and J by 5 bases, with 11 bases between the two germline ends.